This is a list of T cell receptor beta chains from one sample in a study of cytomegalovirus exposure and HLA in healthy donors. Assay used: immunoSEQ multiplex PCR; TCRdb lists only in-frame clones, some missing. The table shows some 140,000 clones, with approximately 61% occurring only once. Source material: PBMCs. These receptors all come from a woman aged 40 to 50 in good health and CMV-seronegative. CDR3s leave out the opening cysteine and the closing phenylalanine or tryptophan.

j_gene: TRBJ1-1; v_gene: TRBV6-1; CDR3aa: ASRPIWGVTEAF
j_gene: TRBJ1-4; v_gene: TRBV27; CDR3aa: ASRRQGGGLGEKLF
j_gene: TRBJ2-1; v_gene: TRBV5-1; CDR3aa: ASSLAGGRERRGTPLVNEQF
j_gene: TRBJ1-1; v_gene: TRBV27; CDR3aa: ASSSGLNTEAF
j_gene: TRBJ1-2; v_gene: TRBV19; CDR3aa: ASSIGTSNYGYT
j_gene: TRBJ1-5; v_gene: TRBV2; CDR3aa: ASSESGRYNQPQH
j_gene: TRBJ2-1; v_gene: TRBV6-1; CDR3aa: ASRFIGGTYNEQF
j_gene: TRBJ1-2; v_gene: TRBV11-2; CDR3aa: ASSPGGAVNYGYT
j_gene: TRBJ1-5; v_gene: TRBV11-3; CDR3aa: ASSLDLRDRASQPQH
j_gene: TRBJ2-3; v_gene: TRBV4-2; CDR3aa: ASSQRGGTDTQY
j_gene: TRBJ2-7; v_gene: TRBV28; CDR3aa: ASRRLAGAYEQY
j_gene: TRBJ2-3; v_gene: TRBV10-3; CDR3aa: AISAASGGSDTQY
j_gene: TRBJ1-2; v_gene: TRBV7-9; CDR3aa: ASSWRQDLGV
j_gene: TRBJ2-3; v_gene: TRBV2; CDR3aa: ASSPRTSGGDTQY
j_gene: TRBJ1-1; v_gene: TRBV6-6; CDR3aa: ASSYRDRPEAF
j_gene: TRBJ1-6; v_gene: TRBV28; CDR3aa: ASTEGGAANSPLH
j_gene: TRBJ1-5; v_gene: TRBV12-5; CDR3aa: ASGLWGQVNQPQH
j_gene: TRBJ1-2; v_gene: TRBV2; CDR3aa: ASSFRDIYGYT
j_gene: TRBJ2-4; v_gene: TRBV5-6; CDR3aa: ASRTGGAKNIQY
j_gene: TRBJ1-1; v_gene: TRBV10-1; CDR3aa: ASRQETYTEAF
j_gene: TRBJ2-7; v_gene: TRBV5-6; CDR3aa: ASSDGGGLAYEQY
j_gene: TRBJ2-2; v_gene: TRBV15; CDR3aa: ATSPSLAGGNTGELF
j_gene: TRBJ2-7; v_gene: TRBV4-3; CDR3aa: ASSHGRAGGGYEQY
j_gene: TRBJ2-7; v_gene: TRBV6-1; CDR3aa: ASLRRLQGEQY
j_gene: TRBJ2-1; v_gene: TRBV19; CDR3aa: ASSSRQSRPYNEQF
j_gene: TRBJ1-1; v_gene: TRBV28; CDR3aa: ASSLSIGTGRTEAF
j_gene: TRBJ1-2; v_gene: TRBV4-1; CDR3aa: ASSLSTGEGYT
j_gene: TRBJ2-3; v_gene: TRBV11-2; CDR3aa: ASSRQGTDTQY
j_gene: TRBJ1-2; v_gene: TRBV5-4; CDR3aa: ASSLQGAEVGYT
j_gene: TRBJ1-2; v_gene: TRBV10-1; CDR3aa: ASSESVGRRGYT
j_gene: TRBJ1-3; v_gene: TRBV7-2; CDR3aa: ASSPRGQSSGNTIY
j_gene: TRBJ1-5; v_gene: TRBV28; CDR3aa: ASGPRGPSNQPQH
j_gene: TRBJ2-5; v_gene: TRBV30; CDR3aa: AWSDRGGETQY
j_gene: TRBJ2-5; v_gene: TRBV2; CDR3aa: ASSEAQGTGVETQY
j_gene: TRBJ2-7; v_gene: TRBV7-9; CDR3aa: ASSGLRDRGFHEQY
j_gene: TRBJ2-7; v_gene: TRBV5-1; CDR3aa: ASSLDGQGAIWGEQY
j_gene: TRBJ2-7; v_gene: TRBV18; CDR3aa: ASSLYRGEQY
j_gene: TRBJ1-3; v_gene: TRBV6-6; CDR3aa: ASRQSVILSGNTIY
j_gene: TRBJ1-1; v_gene: TRBV5-6; CDR3aa: ASSLADGNKAF
j_gene: TRBJ1-1; v_gene: TRBV27; CDR3aa: ASSLRDRGSPGTEAF
j_gene: TRBJ1-5; v_gene: TRBV5-8; CDR3aa: ASSFPENQPQH
j_gene: TRBJ1-6; v_gene: TRBV4-1; CDR3aa: ASSQPSYNSPLH
j_gene: TRBJ2-7; v_gene: TRBV4-1; CDR3aa: ASSHPPGRAEQY
j_gene: TRBJ2-7; v_gene: TRBV19; CDR3aa: ASSPTVVHYEQY
j_gene: TRBJ1-1; v_gene: TRBV5-1; CDR3aa: ASSSVPGQHTEAF
j_gene: TRBJ1-3; v_gene: TRBV6-6; CDR3aa: ASSYLRGGGNTIY
j_gene: TRBJ1-5; v_gene: TRBV18; CDR3aa: ASSPGTEYSNQPQH
j_gene: TRBJ2-5; v_gene: TRBV5-6; CDR3aa: ASSFSPRGQETQY
j_gene: TRBJ1-2; v_gene: TRBV19; CDR3aa: ASSSGQGDGYT
j_gene: TRBJ2-7; v_gene: TRBV6-1; CDR3aa: ASSENQDLYEQY
j_gene: TRBJ2-2; v_gene: TRBV10-1; CDR3aa: ASGTGGSANTGELF
j_gene: TRBJ1-2; v_gene: TRBV5-1; CDR3aa: ASSPGQGSYGYT
j_gene: TRBJ2-2; v_gene: TRBV7-3; CDR3aa: ASSFGPQGDTGELF
j_gene: TRBJ1-2; v_gene: TRBV30; CDR3aa: AWRVEGYTNYGYT
j_gene: TRBJ2-5; v_gene: TRBV5-4; CDR3aa: ASSSGTGGIETQY
j_gene: TRBJ2-2; v_gene: TRBV6-1; CDR3aa: ASRGGGLNTGELF